This passage covers 27 T cell receptor beta chains from one sample sequenced in a study of OX40 agonist ivuxolimab in advanced cancers. Profiling relied on immunoSEQ multiplex PCR, and the TCRdb table lists in-frame clones only, not all of them. The sample holds some 73,000 clones, approximately 90% seen once. Sequenced material: CD4+ or CD8+ T cells sorted from blood, taken in a trial of the OX40 agonist ivuxolimab. These receptors all stem from an adult with an advanced solid tumor such as melanoma, head and neck, liver or kidney cancer.

The chain recombines TRBV7-2 with TRBJ2-7, with 12 bases that match TRBD2. The CDR3 is made up of 16 amino acids. V dropped 1 base and J dropped 2; count of bases not matched to a gene: 3. Germline V gives CDR1 SGHTA, CDR2 FQGNSA. The CDR3 bases are TGTGCCAGCAGCTTAGTATCTAGCGGGGGGGCCTACGAGCAGTACTTC. This codes for CASSLVSSGGAYEQYF.

This chain connects TRBV6-4 to TRBJ1-6; D is uncertain. Trimming took off 2 bases at V and 9 bases at J, with 14 bases between the two ends. Looked up from germline, CDR1 is MRHNA and CDR2 is SNTAGT. This CDR3 region has 15 residues. This CDR3 reads CASSDQPGGVSPLHF. The CDR3, as DNA: TGTGCCAGCAGTGACCAACCAGGTGGAGTTTCACCCCTCCACTTT.

This clone was picked up a small number of times. The rearrangement joins TRBV6-1 to TRBJ2-7, with D possibly being TRBD1 or TRBD2 (5 bases each). The CDR3 is 12 residues long. From germline, CDR1 is MNHNS and CDR2 SASEGT. Deletions cut 5 bases from V and 3 bases from J, with 8 bases between. The CDR3 sequence: CASSRDGYEQYF. The DNA of the CDR3 is TGTGCCAGCAGTCGGGACGGCTACGAGCAGTACTTC.

CDR3 in amino acids: CASRTSGALTGELFF. For the CDR3, the DNA is TGTGCCAGCAGGACTAGCGGGGCCCTCACCGGGGAGCTGTTTTTT. The chain carries TRBV6-6 and TRBJ2-2, with 11 nucleotides matching TRBD2. V shed 6 bases, J shed 4 bases, and the junction held 4 bases outside the gene matches. Germline CDR1 reads MNHNY; CDR2 reads SVGAGI (reference sequence). This CDR3 is 15 amino acids long.

Of note for this clone: Mismatch with germline at one junction end may stem from a read error. The chain combines TRBV18 with TRBJ1-1; no firm D call. Per germline, CDR1 KGHSH and CDR2 LQKENI. The CDR3 extends over 10 amino acids. The CDR3 reads CASSPTQAFF. CDR3 nucleotides: TGTGCCAGCTCACCCACTCAAGCTTTCTTT.

This rearrangement joins TRBV4-3 to TRBJ2-2, with D unclear. V shed 0 bases and J shed 7 bases, with 6 bases lying between them. This CDR3 contains 13 residues. The germline V gene has CDR1 LGHNA and CDR2 YSLEER. CDR3 sequence reads: CASSQESRGELFF. DNA of the CDR3: TGCGCCAGCAGCCAAGAAAGTCGCGGGGAGCTGTTTTTT.

The sample holds a few counts of this clone. This chain uses TRBV14 with TRBJ1-2, with no clear D. V lost 0 bases to trimming and J lost 1 base, with 9 bases between them. CDR1 and CDR2 (germline): SGHDN, FVKESK. The CDR3 consists of 15 residues. Written as DNA, the CDR3 is TGTGCCAGCAGCCAAGATGGAACAGTTAACTATGGCTACACCTTC. It is translated as CASSQDGTVNYGYTF.

The chain links TRBV9 to TRBJ2-1; TRBD2 matches 11 bases. The CDR3 contains 16 residues. The J segment lost 3 bases and the V segment lost 4 bases, leaving 6 bases of the junction unmatched. Germline V gene data show CDR1 as SGDLS and CDR2 as YYNGEE. The CDR3 protein is CASSPQTSGIYNEQFF. The CDR3 region has the DNA TGTGCCAGCAGCCCCCAGACTAGCGGGATCTACAATGAGCAGTTCTTC.

This sequence joins TRBV5-1 and TRBJ2-7, with D possibly matching TRBD2 (6 bases). The CDR3 extends over 11 amino acids. Germline V gene sequence: CDR1 SGHRS, CDR2 YFSETQ. The V gene lost 3 bases and the J gene lost 7 bases, with 8 bases spanning the gap. CDR3 residues: CASSSGLEQYF. CDR3 in DNA: TGCGCCAGCAGCTCGGGACTGGAGCAGTACTTC.

The CDR3 bases are TGCGGACTTGTGCCGAACACTGAAGCTTTCTTT. Its protein is CGLVPNTEAFF. The chain joins TRBV20-1 to TRBJ1-1, with D unclear. The CDR3 loop spans 11 amino acids. Looked up from germline, CDR1 is DFQATT and CDR2 is SNEGSKA (reference sequence).

This clone has only a few counts. The chain recombines TRBV6-5 with TRBJ2-7; 7 positions agree with TRBD2. This CDR3 region has 13 residues. From germline, CDR1 is MNHEY and CDR2 SVGAGI. J gave up 6 bases and V 8 bases, and 10 bases lay outside the gene matches. The CDR3 DNA reads TGTGCCAGCGGGAGGGAGAGGGGTGGCGAGCAGTACTTC. It encodes CASGRERGGEQYF.

This chain links TRBV28 with TRBJ1-2; no clear D. V was clipped by 8 bases and J by 8 bases, with 18 bases between them. The germline V gene has CDR1 MDHEN and CDR2 SYDVKM. The CDR3 consists of 13 residues. The CDR3 region is CASALSGRGGYTF. The CDR3 DNA sequence: TGTGCCAGCGCCCTGTCGGGGAGAGGCGGCTACACCTTC.

The chain is built from TRBV5-4 and TRBJ2-2; 7 bases match TRBD2. This CDR3 region has 15 residues. Germline assignment: CDR1 SGHNT and CDR2 YYREEE (reference sequence). V was clipped by 0 bases and J by 4 bases; unmatched bases: 3. The CDR3 loop is CASSLGGSTTGELFF. The CDR3 DNA reads as TGTGCCAGCAGCTTGGGCGGGAGCACCACCGGGGAGCTGTTTTTT.

This rearrangement joins TRBV28 to TRBJ1-3; the D is unclear. The germline CDR1 and CDR2 sequences are MDHEN and SYDVKM. Trimming cost V 6 bases and J 0 bases, with 24 bases left between them. The CDR3 covers 19 residues. The CDR3, as DNA: TGTGCCAGCAGCCCGACTCCGGGGAAGGCGAATAGCTCTGGAAACACCATATATTTT. Protein: CASSPTPGKANSSGNTIYF.

The chain employs TRBV2 and TRBJ1-1; TRBD1 agrees at 8 bases. CDR3 length equals 17 residues. CDR1 is SNHLY, CDR2 FYNNEI, per germline. V gave up 6 bases and J gave up 2 bases; unmatched junction bases: 14. The chain's CDR3 is CASSERGDRLSNTEAFF. Here the CDR3 DNA reads TGTGCCAGCAGCGAGAGGGGGGACAGGTTATCTAACACTGAAGCTTTCTTT.

The chain couples TRBV30 to TRBJ1-5; weak D call: TRBD1 (5 bases). The CDR3 is made up of 13 amino acids. Germline-derived CDR1 and CDR2 are GTSNPN and SVGIG (reference sequence). V lost 2 bases and J 7 bases, leaving 12 bases between the germline ends. In DNA, the CDR3 is TGTGCCTGGAGTCGGGGGTCCGGACAGCCCCAGCATTTT. This encodes CAWSRGSGQPQHF.

The J gene is TRBJ2-1, the V gene TRBV29-1; 8 nucleotides match TRBD1. From germline, CDR1 is SQVTM and CDR2 ANQGSEA. The CDR3 spans 12 residues. J gave up 6 bases and V 4 bases, and 2 bases lay outside the gene matches. The CDR3 DNA reads TGCAGCGTTGGGGACAGGATCAATGAGCAGTTCTTC. Translation: CSVGDRINEQFF.

This chain joins TRBV7-9 and TRBJ1-4; no clear D. The germline V gene has CDR1 SEHNR and CDR2 FQNEAQ (reference sequence). The CDR3 spans 13 residues. Trimming shortened V by 2 bases and J by 5 bases, and 6 bases separated the two germline ends. Here the CDR3 reads CASSLSYNEKLFF. In DNA form, the CDR3 reads TGTGCCAGCAGCTTAAGTTACAATGAAAAACTGTTTTTT.

The chain uses TRBV6-5 and TRBJ1-1; TRBD1 might be the D (5 bases). The CDR3 spans 16 residues. Germline assignment: CDR1 MNHEY and CDR2 SVGAGI. The ends were cut back, 4 bases at V and 4 bases at J, with 19 bases in the middle. In DNA form, the CDR3 reads TGTGCCAGCAGTTTAAAGGCAGGGCCGAGGGTCACTGAAGCTTTCTTT. This gives the protein CASSLKAGPRVTEAFF.

DNA for the CDR3: TGTGCCAGCAGCCCTCAGTTAGCCAAAAACATTCAGTACTTC. This codes for CASSPQLAKNIQYF. This chain connects TRBV7-9 to TRBJ2-4; no clear D gene. CDR3 length: 14 amino acids. The germline CDR1 and CDR2 sequences are SEHNR and FQNEAQ (reference sequence). V was trimmed by 5 bases and J by 0 bases, leaving 8 bases between them.

CDR3 residues: CASSIGGHASSNQPQHF. Written as DNA, the CDR3 is TGTGCCAGTAGTATTGGGGGCCATGCTTCTAGCAATCAGCCCCAGCATTTT. The chain has TRBV19 and TRBJ1-5; D may be TRBD1 (6 bases). V gave up 3 bases and J gave up 0 bases, with 15 bases separating them. Germline V CDR1 and CDR2: LNHDA, SQIVND (reference sequence). The CDR3 has 17 residues.

V and J are TRBV2 and TRBJ1-6; 7 nucleotides agree with TRBD1. Losses at the gene ends were 7 bases for V and 10 bases for J; bases not matched to a gene: 10. The germline CDR1 and CDR2 sequences are SNHLY and FYNNEI. This CDR3 comprises 14 residues. CDR3 protein: CASKGARVNSPLHF. CDR3 bases: TGTGCCAGCAAGGGGGCCAGGGTGAACTCACCCCTCCACTTT.

This chain connects TRBV5-1 to TRBJ2-1, with 7 bases that match TRBD1. V was clipped by 0 bases and J by 1 base; unmatched bases: 1. CDR1 is SGHRS and CDR2 is YFSETQ in the germline V gene. The CDR3 is 15 residues long. The CDR3 bases are TGCGCCAGCAGCTTGGAGGGACAGTCCTACAATGAGCAGTTCTTC. Its protein is CASSLEGQSYNEQFF.

The V call is TRBV18, the J call TRBJ2-5; weak D call: TRBD1 (6 bases). Between the trimmed V and J ends, which lost 4 bases and 1 base, there was a span of 10 bases. Germline CDR1 is KGHSH and CDR2 is LQKENI. The CDR3 has 14 amino acids. CDR3 loop: CASSHTGTQETQYF. The CDR3 DNA is TGTGCCAGCTCACATACAGGGACCCAAGAGACCCAGTACTTC.

V and J are TRBV18 and TRBJ1-1, with D unclear. This CDR3 spans 14 amino acids. Trimming cost V 0 bases and J 0 bases, with 5 bases left between them. The germline V gene encodes CDR1 KGHSH and CDR2 LQKENI. The CDR3 coding sequence is TGTGCCAGCTCACCACCGCAGATGAACACTGAAGCTTTCTTT. As protein: CASSPPQMNTEAFF.

As regards this clone: The identical CDR3 is also encoded by other nucleotide sequences in the sample. CDR3 sequence (DNA): TGTGCCAGCAGTTACCCTATTGACAGGGTAAAGAACGAGCAGTACTTC. It yields the protein CASSYPIDRVKNEQYF. The chain links TRBV28 to TRBJ2-7, with 7 bases lining up with TRBD1. V gave up 4 bases and J gave up 5 bases; unmatched junction bases: 14. This CDR3 spans 16 amino acids. From germline, CDR1 is MDHEN and CDR2 SYDVKM.

This chain links TRBV19 with TRBJ2-1; 8 positions match TRBD1. J lost 2 bases, V lost 8 bases, and 8 bases had no gene match. CDR1 LNHDA and CDR2 SQIVND come from the germline V gene (reference sequence). The CDR3 has 15 amino acids. The CDR3 DNA is TGTGCCAGTCCCCCCCCGGGACAGGCCTACAATGAGCAGTTCTTC. Translation: CASPPPGQAYNEQFF.